The clone carrying this T cell receptor (beta chain) came up once. As yet, its antigen is unknown. This entry belongs to a study of OX40 agonist ivuxolimab in advanced cancers. Study-level findings and limits: Partial responders at 0.1-3.0 mg/kg had among the lowest clonal expansion.

The germline V gene has CDR1 MGHDK and CDR2 SYGVNS. This CDR3 has 15 residues. The V end was cut by 0 bases, the J end by 8 bases, with 16 bases between. Only in-frame clones appear in the TCRdb table, and some are missing; sequencing was by immunoSEQ multiplex PCR. The repertoire holds approximately 110,000 clones, with under 95% as singletons. The sample here was CD4+ or CD8+ T cells sorted from blood, taken in a trial of the OX40 agonist ivuxolimab. V and J are TRBV25-1 and TRBJ1-2, with D perhaps matching TRBD1 (5 bases). This receptor was taken from an adult with an advanced solid tumor such as melanoma, head and neck, liver or kidney cancer. This CDR3 reads CASSEYQGLAGGYTF. The DNA for the CDR3 is TGTGCCAGCAGTGAATATCAGGGATTGGCGGGCGGCTACACCTTC.